This note documents a single T cell receptor beta chain sequence. This sample is drawn from a study of cytomegalovirus exposure and HLA in healthy donors. The PCR was carried out with 60 Vbeta primers and 13 Jbeta primers. Produced via immunoSEQ multiplex PCR; TCRdb's table is partial and in-frame only. Found here are about 200,000 clones, about 86% of them singletons; the top ten hold roughly 0.34%. Per the germline V gene, CDR1 is SGHTA and CDR2 is FQGTGA. V trimming: 5 bases; J trimming: 3 bases; junction bases outside the gene matches: 7. The CDR3 length is 15 residues. This sequence originates from a woman in her twenties or thirties in good health and CMV-seronegative. Sequenced sample: PBMCs. The chain joins TRBV7-3 to TRBJ2-3, with 8 bases identical to TRBD1. The CDR3 protein is CASSLTGVGTDTQYF. Here the CDR3 DNA reads TGTGCCAGCAGCCTGACAGGGGTAGGAACAGATACGCAGTATTTT.